These 5 T cell receptor beta chains share one sample of origin, sequenced in a study of T cells in Graves' hyperthyroidism and ophthalmopathy. Amplification of TCR beta CDR3 regions was performed using RNA transcripts as template. The HTBI primer set served for first-round RT-PCR of the TCR CDR3. TCRdb passed the multiplex PCR reads through MiXCR, listing each CDR3 protein once. This table has around 560,000 distinct CDR3 sequences, over 15% appearing once. Sequenced material: blood. The source is a woman between 18 and 29 years old with Graves' hyperthyroidism.

This clonotype was detected many times. The chain joins TRBV30 to TRBJ1-5, with 7 bases identical to TRBD1. V shed 6 bases, J shed 4 bases, and the junction held 6 bases outside the gene matches. Germline V gene lookup returns CDR1 GTSNPN and CDR2 SVGIG (reference sequence). The CDR3 totals 13 residues. The CDR3 spells CACSTGINQPQHF. For the CDR3, the DNA is TGTGCCTGCTCGACAGGGATTAATCAGCCCCAGCATTTT.

This clonotype was found many times. The V gene is TRBV30, the J gene TRBJ2-1; D gene ambiguous. Germline loops: CDR1 GTSNPN, CDR2 SVGIG (reference sequence). This CDR3 is 15 amino acids long. Trimming removed 0 bases at V and 0 bases at J, with 9 bases between. The CDR3 here is CAWSVGSLSYNEQFF. Written as DNA, the CDR3 is TGTGCCTGGAGTGTCGGCAGCCTCTCCTACAATGAGCAGTTCTTC.

This chain joins TRBV24-1 and TRBJ2-3, with D uncertain. This CDR3 is built from 15 residues. The V end was cut by 6 bases, the J end by 4 bases, with 16 bases between. CDR1 is KGHDR and CDR2 is SFDVKD in the germline V gene. CDR3 DNA sequence: TGTGCCACCAGTCATCCGGGTCCTTCGGCAGATACGCAGTATTTT. Protein product: CATSHPGPSADTQYF.

This clonotype was recorded at least ten times. The chain links TRBV2 to TRBJ2-4; D gene uncertain. The CDR3 is 16 amino acids. Germline V lookup: CDR1 SNHLY, CDR2 FYNNEI. V lost 8 bases, J lost 1 base, and 18 bases lay in between. CDR3 region: CASGHRAPPAKNIQYF. CDR3 coding DNA: TGTGCCAGCGGCCACCGGGCACCTCCCGCCAAAAACATTCAGTACTTC.

In this sample, this clonotype turned up many times. The gene calls are TRBV2 and TRBJ1-4; 12 bases agree with TRBD1. The germline V gene has CDR1 SNHLY and CDR2 FYNNEI. The CDR3 is 18 amino acids. The J segment lost 2 bases and the V segment lost 4 bases, leaving 8 bases of the junction unmatched. The CDR3 here is CASSVGTGGLATNEKLFF. The CDR3 DNA sequence: TGTGCCAGCAGTGTCGGGACAGGGGGCTTGGCGACTAATGAAAAACTGTTTTTT. Full variable domain (outside the CDR3, taken from reference TRBV2 and TRBJ1-4): EPEVTQTPSHQVTQMGQEVILRCVPISNHLYFYWYRQILGQKVEFLVSFYNNEISEKSEIFDDQFSVERPDGSNFTLKIRSTKLEDSAMYFCASSVGTGGLATNEKLFFGSGTQLSVL.